Below, one T cell receptor beta chain is given with its context. The source of the sample is a study of technical replicates of blood from a handful of donors. Here immunoSEQ multiplex PCR was the method, and the copy in TCRdb shows in-frame clones only, minus some. The data contain about 73,000 clones, around nine tenths of them singletons. This clonotype was sampled from a human donor in good health. Some clones in this sample may be carry-over from other donors' samples. The specimen sequenced was PBMCs.

For the CDR3, the DNA is TGCAGCGTTGAAGGGAGGGGTAGATACTATGGCTACACCTTC. It is translated as CSVEGRGRYYGYTF. The V gene is TRBV29-1, the J gene TRBJ1-2; D is possibly TRBD1 (5 bases). V lost 1 base to trimming and J lost 3 bases, with 12 bases between them. In germline, CDR1 is SQVTM, CDR2 ANQGSEA. This CDR3 is built from 14 residues.